The clone carrying this T cell receptor (beta chain) was recorded many times. Its antigen is not identified. The data stem from a study of Graves' ophthalmopathy and Graves' hyperthyroidism. Findings and limits, study-wide: Ophthalmopathy versus stable hyperthyroidism: 13-signature model gave less than 90% sensitivity, 75% to 83% specificity.

Germline V CDR1 and CDR2: MNHNS, SASEGT. The CDR3 length is 15 residues. With V trimmed by 6 bases and J by 6 bases, 8 bases remained unmatched. RNA transcripts yielded amplified TCR beta CDR3 regions. Second-round multiplex PCR followed a first-round RT-PCR using HTBI primers. TCRdb fed the multiplex PCR reads into MiXCR, producing one record per CDR3 protein. The sample comprises about 160,000 distinct CDR3 sequences, less than 45% of which are singletons, and around 5.8% rests with the top ten. Active ophthalmopathy (CAS at least 3, NOSPECS at least 4), lasting under 3 months. The study excluded patients with other autoimmune diseases, uncontrolled infections, pregnancy or lactation.

Sequencing was performed on peripheral blood. The receptor was derived from a woman aged 40-49 years with Graves' ophthalmopathy. The V gene is TRBV6-1, the J gene TRBJ1-6, with 7 bases that match TRBD1. The CDR3 region is CASSDRDQGNSPLHF. CDR3 nucleotide sequence: TGTGCCAGCAGCGACAGGGATCAGGGTAATTCACCCCTCCACTTT.